The 9 T cell receptor beta chains in this list originate from one sample, sequenced in a study of PD-L1 blockade in urothelial cancer. Repertoires were generated with immunoSEQ multiplex PCR, while TCRdb's copy carries only in-frame clones and drops some. Of about 83,000 clones in the sample, approximately 86% were seen once. Sequenced here: PBMCs, sampled around atezolizumab (anti-PD-L1) treatment. These receptors all come from a woman between 70 and 85 years old with urothelial cancer.

The chain employs TRBV10-3 and TRBJ1-2; TRBD1 agrees at 10 bases. Germline trimming cut 10 bases from V and 5 bases from J; bases unmatched to any gene: 4. Germline V lookup: CDR1 ENHRY, CDR2 SYGVKD. The CDR3 spans 12 residues. The CDR3 sequence is CATTDRGYGYTF. The CDR3 DNA sequence: TGTGCCACAACGGACAGGGGGTATGGCTACACCTTC.

The chain employs TRBV11-3 and TRBJ2-2; 7 bases are a match to TRBD1. The germline gives CDR1 SGHNT, CDR2 YENEEA. Trimming took 0 bases from V and 1 from J; bases not matched to a gene: 5. CDR3 length: 17 residues. The CDR3 loop is CASSLDDWTGNTGELFF. The CDR3 nucleotides read TGTGCCAGCAGCTTAGATGACTGGACAGGGAACACCGGGGAGCTGTTTTTT.

The rearrangement links TRBV6-6 to TRBJ2-3, with a tentative D call TRBD1 (6 bases). This CDR3 contains 15 residues. The V end was cut by 6 bases, the J end by 0 bases, with 13 bases between. CDR1 is MNHNY, CDR2 SVGAGI, per germline (reference sequence). Here the CDR3 reads CASSLQGSSTDTQYF. Here the CDR3 DNA reads TGTGCCAGCAGCCTACAGGGCTCTAGCACAGATACGCAGTATTTT.

This clone was found once. This chain joins TRBV27 and TRBJ2-7; 13 bases agree with TRBD2. Germline V CDR1 and CDR2: MNHEY, SMNVEV (reference sequence). This CDR3 region has 15 residues. V was clipped by 9 bases and J by 2 bases; unmatched bases: 7. In DNA, the CDR3 is TGTGCCAGTTCCGTCGGACTAGCGGGGGCCTACGAGCAGTACTTC. Translation gives CASSVGLAGAYEQYF.

The V and J genes are TRBV7-2 and TRBJ2-2; D is perhaps TRBD2 (6 bases). Looked up from germline, CDR1 is SGHTA and CDR2 is FQGNSA. The CDR3 totals 16 residues. The germline V and J ends were trimmed by 4 bases and 6 bases, with 18 bases remaining between them. The CDR3 DNA reads TGTGCCAGCAGCTCATCCCCCGCCGGGAGCGCCGGGGAGCTGTTTTTT. Translation gives CASSSSPAGSAGELFF. Using reference TRBV7-2 and TRBJ2-2 for the parts outside the CDR3, the full variable domain is GAGVSQSPSNKVTEKGKDVELRCDPISGHTALYWYRQSLGQGLEFLIYFQGNSAPDKSGLPSDRFSAERTGGSVSTLTIQRTQQEDSAVYLCASSSSPAGSAGELFFGEGSRLTVL.

Only a few counts were recorded for this clone. The V and J genes are TRBV5-1 and TRBJ2-3; 7 bases match TRBD2. Per germline, CDR1 SGHRS and CDR2 YFSETQ. The CDR3 covers 14 residues. V dropped 7 bases and J dropped 2; count of bases not matched to a gene: 7. This CDR3 reads CASGIGGNTDTQYF. In DNA, the CDR3 is TGCGCCAGCGGAATCGGGGGGAACACAGATACGCAGTATTTT. The full variable domain, in which reference TRBV5-1 and TRBJ2-3 provide the parts outside the CDR3, is KAGVTQTPRYLIKTRGQQVTLSCSPISGHRSVSWYQQTPGQGLQFLFEYFSETQRNKGNFPGRFSGRQFSNSRSEMNVSTLELGDSALYLCASGIGGNTDTQYFGPGTRLTVL.

This chain links TRBV4-3 with TRBJ1-2, with 7 bases aligning to TRBD1. J lost 3 bases, V lost 3 bases, and 4 bases had no gene match. Germline V CDR1 and CDR2: LGHNA, YSLEER. The CDR3 extends over 14 amino acids. The CDR3 DNA is TGCGCCAGCAGCCAGCTTCAGGGGGACTATGGCTACACCTTC. Encoded protein: CASSQLQGDYGYTF.

This chain uses TRBV5-6 with TRBJ1-5, with D perhaps TRBD1 (6 bases). V dropped 1 base and J dropped 2 bases, with 19 bases sitting between them. CDR3 length equals 18 residues. The V gene's germline CDR1 is SGHDT and CDR2 YYEEEE. The CDR3 is CASSLRATGGPGNQPQHF. In DNA, the CDR3 is TGTGCCAGCAGCTTGAGGGCCACCGGGGGGCCCGGCAATCAGCCCCAGCATTTT.

This chain connects TRBV6-5 to TRBJ1-5; maybe TRBD1 (5 bases). CDR3 length: 15 amino acids. Germline V lookup: CDR1 MNHEY, CDR2 SVGAGI. V was shortened by 0 bases and J by 2 bases, with 8 bases between the two germline ends. The CDR3 loop is CASSYSGGRNQPQHF. For the CDR3, the DNA is TGTGCCAGCAGTTACTCCGGGGGACGCAATCAGCCCCAGCATTTT.